What follows is one T cell receptor (beta chain) and its context. Its antigen is currently unknown. This sample stems from a study of CD8+CD57+ T cells in acquired aplastic anemia. Regarding the study as a whole: CD8+ Simpson's diversity showed no significant patient-control difference.

All sequencing subjects had displayed CD8+CD57+ cell expansion on flow cytometry. Germline CDR1 MNHNY, CDR2 SVGAGI (reference sequence). Between the trimmed V and J ends, which lost 7 bases and 3 bases, there was a span of 15 bases. The CDR3 contains 14 residues. Using genomic DNA as the template, TCR beta VDJ and CDR3 profiling was carried out. TCRdb recomputed calls from the reads with MiXCR, one row per CDR3 protein. The profile covers around 180,000 distinct CDR3 sequences, with less than 50% appearing a single time and about an eighth taken by the ten largest. V is TRBV6-6 and J is TRBJ2-5; D not resolved. The sequencing input was sorted CD4+, CD8+, or CD8+CD57+ T cells (not recorded which) from PBMCs. This clonotype was obtained from a human donor with aplastic anemia. In DNA form, the CDR3 reads TGTGCCAGCAATTCCCCCCGGGCCGAAGAGACCCAGTACTTC. Translation: CASNSPRAEETQYF.